The present entry profiles one T cell receptor beta chain with its context. This sample is drawn from a study of early stage breast cancer tumors. This CDR3 is 16 amino acids long. J was trimmed by 5 bases and V by 4 bases; bases with no gene match: 9. From germline, CDR1 is SGHRS and CDR2 YFSETQ. Some clones are missing from TCRdb's copy, which holds only in-frame ones; the method was immunoSEQ multiplex PCR. The sample lists approximately 30,000 clones; 75% to 90% were seen once. This sequence originates from a person aged 55-75 years with breast cancer. This chain connects TRBV5-1 to TRBJ2-1; 10 bases agree with TRBD1. The sample taken for sequencing was blood. CDR3 region: CASSPQTGGADNEQFF. Written as DNA, the CDR3 is TGCGCCAGCAGCCCGCAGACAGGGGGCGCGGACAATGAGCAGTTCTTC.